This record looks at one T cell receptor beta chain sequence and its context. The antigen it binds to is not known. Base qualities are not at hand, and no much larger clone is one base apart. The data originate from a study of patients with pleural tuberculosis (dated by TCRdb to 2013 to 2016). Trimming removed 3 bases from V and 5 bases from J, leaving 10 bases between the germline ends. The CDR3 covers 13 residues, taking in both the cysteine and the phenylalanine. The entry retains the CDR3 DNA only, 39 bases that are in frame from base 1. From the germline V gene, CDR1 is SGHAT and CDR2 is FQNNGV. These reads were obtained on an Illumina Genome Analyzer IIx. The raw public data were reprocessed by TCRdb itself: fastp quality trimming at Q25, MiXCR clonotype calling, in-frame beta chains only. Every CDR3 protein is listed once, alongside the most common genes and DNA of its rows. This sample lists around 54,000 distinct CDR3 sequences; about 7.9% were detected once. The top ten hold 16% of the sample.

The clonotype originates from a human donor with pleural tuberculosis. The sequence links TRBV11-2 to TRBJ1-1; TRBD1 is a weak D gene call, 6 bases matching. At the DNA level, the sequence is TGTGCCAGCAGCTTTGGGGGGACAACTGAAGCTTTCTTT. The encoded protein is CASSFGGTTEAFF.